The clone carrying this T cell receptor (beta chain) was seen at least ten times. This record belongs to a study of Graves' ophthalmopathy and Graves' hyperthyroidism. CDR1 is MNHEY, CDR2 SVGAGI, per germline. Trimming removed 10 bases from V and 5 bases from J; junction bases left unmatched: 14. This CDR3 region has 14 residues. Scientists amplified the TCR beta CDR3 regions from RNA transcripts. HTBI primers were used in a first-round RT-PCR, which preceded a second-round multiplex PCR. TCRdb ran MiXCR on the multiplex PCR reads and lists one entry per CDR3 protein. The table includes nearly 400,000 distinct CDR3 sequences, 15% to 20% detected once.

This chain links TRBV6-5 with TRBJ2-7, with 7 bases matching TRBD1. The specimen sequenced was peripheral blood. The TCR sequence derives from a woman aged 18-30 years with Graves' ophthalmopathy. CDR3 sequence: CATVPRQGTDEQYF. DNA of the CDR3: TGTGCCACCGTACCAAGACAGGGAACCGACGAGCAGTACTTC.